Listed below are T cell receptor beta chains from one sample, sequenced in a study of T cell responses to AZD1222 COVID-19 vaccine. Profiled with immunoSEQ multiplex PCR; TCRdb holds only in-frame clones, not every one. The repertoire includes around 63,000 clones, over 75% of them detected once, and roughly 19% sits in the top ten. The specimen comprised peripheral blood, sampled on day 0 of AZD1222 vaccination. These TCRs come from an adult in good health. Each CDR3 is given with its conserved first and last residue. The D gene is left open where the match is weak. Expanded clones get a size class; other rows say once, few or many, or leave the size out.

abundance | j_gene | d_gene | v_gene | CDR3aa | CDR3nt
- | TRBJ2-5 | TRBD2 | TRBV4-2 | CASSQVSTSGAEETQYF | TGTGCCAGCAGCCAAGTTTCGACTAGCGGGGCCGAAGAGACCCAGTACTTC
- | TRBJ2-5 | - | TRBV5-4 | CASSQQETQYF | TGTGCCAGCAGCCAACAAGAGACCCAGTACTTC
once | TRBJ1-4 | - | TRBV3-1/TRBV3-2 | CASSQDSQSLWKLFF | TGTGCCAGCAGCCAAGATAGCCAGTCCCTCTGGAAACTGTTTTTT
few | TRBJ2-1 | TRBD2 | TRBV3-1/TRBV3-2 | CASSHSGGRYNEQFF | TGTGCCAGCAGCCACAGCGGGGGGAGATACAATGAGCAGTTCTTC
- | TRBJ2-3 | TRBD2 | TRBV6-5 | CASSYVAGGTQYF | TGTGCCAGCAGTTACGTAGCGGGGGGGACGCAGTATTTT
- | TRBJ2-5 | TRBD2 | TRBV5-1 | CASSSTSGQETQYF | TGCGCCAGCAGCTCGACTAGCGGGCAAGAGACCCAGTACTTC
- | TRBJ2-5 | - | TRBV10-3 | CAISERGLQETQYF | TGTGCCATCAGTGAGAGGGGCCTCCAAGAGACCCAGTACTTC
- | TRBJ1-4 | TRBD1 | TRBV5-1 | CASSLEGAEEKLFF | TGCGCCAGCAGCCTGGAGGGGGCTGAGGAAAAACTGTTTTTT
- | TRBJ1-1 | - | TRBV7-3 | CASSRGGMNTEAFF | TGTGCCAGCAGCCGGGGGGGTATGAACACTGAAGCTTTCTTT
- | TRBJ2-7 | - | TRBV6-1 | CASSETDTPIVSQYF | TGTGCCAGCAGTGAAACGGACACCCCTATAGTCTCGCAGTACTTC
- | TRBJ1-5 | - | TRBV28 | CASSPPGIYKQPQHF | TGTGCCAGCAGTCCCCCCGGGATCTATAAACAGCCCCAGCATTTT
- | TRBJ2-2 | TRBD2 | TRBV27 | CASSFSGSGELFF | TGTGCCAGCAGTTTTAGCGGGTCCGGGGAGCTGTTTTTT
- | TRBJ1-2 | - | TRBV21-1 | CASSKRPGEYGYTF | TGTGCCAGCAGCAAGCGGCCCGGAGAGTATGGCTACACCTTC
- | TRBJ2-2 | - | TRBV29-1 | CSVESANTGELFF | TGCAGCGTTGAGAGTGCGAACACCGGGGAGCTGTTTTTT
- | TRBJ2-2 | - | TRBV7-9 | CASSTRTVGTGELFF | TGTGCCAGCAGCACACGGACAGTAGGCACCGGGGAGCTGTTTTTT
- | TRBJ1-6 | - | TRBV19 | CASSTGAYSPLHF | TGTGCCAGTAGTACGGGTGCGTATTCACCCCTCCACTTT
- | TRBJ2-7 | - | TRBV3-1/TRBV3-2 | CASSQAQGLDYEQYF | TGTGCCAGCAGCCAAGCCCAGGGGCTGGACTACGAGCAGTACTTC
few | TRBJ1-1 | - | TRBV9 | CASAYDSRPTEAFF | TGTGCCAGCGCTTACGACAGCCGGCCCACTGAAGCTTTCTTT
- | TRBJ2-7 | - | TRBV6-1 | CASMRRGSSSYEQYF | TGTGCCAGCATGAGACGGGGATCCAGCTCCTACGAGCAGTACTTC
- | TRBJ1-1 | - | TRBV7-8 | CASSLRTPEAFF | TGTGCCAGCAGCTTGAGGACCCCCGAAGCTTTCTTT
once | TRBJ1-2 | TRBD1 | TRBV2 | CASSEVPGQGAFNYGYTF | TGTGCCAGCAGTGAAGTACCGGGACAGGGGGCGTTTAACTATGGCTACACCTTC
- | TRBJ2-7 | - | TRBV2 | CASSEHRINYEQYF | TGTGCCAGCAGTGAGCACAGGATTAACTACGAGCAGTACTTC
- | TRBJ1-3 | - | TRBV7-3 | CASSPSGQTGNTIYF | TGTGCCAGCAGCCCTTCCGGACAGACTGGAAACACCATATATTTT
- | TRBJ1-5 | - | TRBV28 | CASKVSQGRLSNQPQHF | TGTGCCAGCAAAGTGTCGCAGGGACGGTTGAGCAATCAGCCCCAGCATTTT
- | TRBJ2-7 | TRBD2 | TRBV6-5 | CASSYAGLASEQYF | TGTGCCAGCAGTTACGCGGGACTAGCTTCCGAGCAGTACTTC
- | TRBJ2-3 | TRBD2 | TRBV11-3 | CASSSTSATDTQYF | TGTGCCAGCAGTTCGACTAGCGCCACAGATACGCAGTATTTT
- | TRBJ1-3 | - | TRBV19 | CASSAGTVGNTIYF | TGTGCCAGTAGTGCCGGGACTGTTGGAAACACCATATATTTT
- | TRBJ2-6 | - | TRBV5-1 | CASSLTGAANVLTF | TGCGCCAGCAGCTTGACGGGAGCGGCCAACGTCCTGACTTTC
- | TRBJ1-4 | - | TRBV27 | CASSLLESKLFF | TGTGCCAGCAGCCTCCTGGAGAGCAAACTGTTTTTT
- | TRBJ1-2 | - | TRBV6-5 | CASSYQGVGYTF | TGTGCCAGCAGTTATCAGGGCGTGGGCTACACCTTC
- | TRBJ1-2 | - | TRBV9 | CASSPAGGSYGYTF | TGTGCCAGCTCCCCCGCCGGGGGTTCCTATGGCTACACCTTC
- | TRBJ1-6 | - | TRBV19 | CASSIQYGSYNSPLHF | TGTGCCAGTAGTATTCAATACGGCTCCTATAATTCACCCCTCCACTTT
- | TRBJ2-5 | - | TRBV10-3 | CAISERDTKETQYF | TGTGCCATCAGTGAGCGGGACACCAAAGAGACCCAGTACTTC